This note documents a single T cell receptor (beta chain) sequence. Its antigen remains unknown. Only in-frame clones appear in the TCRdb table, and some are missing; sequencing was by immunoSEQ multiplex PCR. Altogether around 160,000 clones are present, around 90% being singletons, with the ten largest covering about 3.8%. This entry comes from a study of T cell responses to AZD1222 COVID-19 vaccine. Broader study findings: The sample set comprised mostly white British donors with more females, and clonal diversity was possibly underestimated. Recipients of two AZD1222 doses showed rising Spike-specific TCR breadth and depth. Nearly half of spike-specific TCRs reportedly go after variant regions that carry no mutations.

Trimming removed 4 bases at V and 6 bases at J, with 7 bases between. Per the germline V gene, CDR1 is MNHEY and CDR2 is SVGAGI. The CDR3 runs 12 residues. The sequences come from peripheral blood, collected 28 days after the second AZD1222 dose. The clonotype was recovered from an adult who received the AZD1222 COVID-19 vaccine. The chain joins TRBV6-5 to TRBJ2-1, with no clear D. CDR3 in DNA: TGTGCCAGCAGTTTAACGATCAATGAGCAGTTCTTC. Translated, it gives CASSLTINEQFF.